The rows below give T cell receptor beta chains drawn from one sample of a study of vaccination and CD4 T cells after COVID-19. These receptors have no known antigen. MiXCR, applied by TCRdb to the PCR reads, yields one record per CDR3 protein. There are about 11,000 distinct CDR3 sequences in the sample; about a third occur only once, and about 14% lies in the top ten. Sequencing was performed on CD4+ T cells from blood, cultured in vitro. The receptors were gathered from a human donor in good health. The CDR3 runs from the conserved cysteine through the conserved F or W. The D gene is left open where the match is weak. Clone size is given for some rows only: seen once, a few or many times, or a class if the clone is expanded.

v_call,d_call,j_call,clone_size,cdr3_aa,cdr3_nt
TRBV19,-,TRBJ1-2,few,CASSISKGSNYGYTF,TGTGCCAGTAGTATCTCGAAGGGGTCTAACTATGGCTACACCTTC
TRBV30,TRBD2,TRBJ2-1,-,CAWSEGLAGSEQFF,TGTGCCTGGAGCGAGGGACTAGCGGGATCTGAGCAGTTCTTC
TRBV24-1,-,TRBJ1-5,medium-sized,CATSDPGNQPQHF,TGTGCCACCAGTGACCCAGGGAATCAGCCCCAGCATTTT
TRBV6-1,TRBD1,TRBJ1-2,-,CASSGDRGYNYGYTF,TGTGCCAGCAGTGGGGACAGGGGATATAACTATGGCTACACCTTC
TRBV20-1,-,TRBJ2-1,few,CSARRSAYGEQFF,TGCAGTGCTAGACGTTCAGCCTACGGTGAGCAGTTCTTC
TRBV19,-,TRBJ2-2,-,CASSQRTRTNTGELFF,TGTGCCAGTAGCCAGAGGACGAGGACGAACACCGGGGAGCTGTTTTTT
TRBV28,-,TRBJ1-2,few,CASSLSPPTGSYGYTF,TGTGCCAGCAGTTTATCCCCTCCTACAGGGAGCTATGGCTACACCTTC
TRBV5-6,-,TRBJ1-2,-,CASSFTRAGYTF,TGTGCCAGCAGCTTTACAAGAGCCGGCTACACCTTC
TRBV27,TRBD2,TRBJ2-7,medium-sized,CASSSLREGFREQYF,TGTGCCAGCAGTTCACTCCGGGAGGGGTTTCGCGAGCAGTACTTC
TRBV25-1,-,TRBJ2-2,-,CASPAGREAGELFF,TGTGCCAGCCCGGCGGGCAGGGAGGCCGGGGAGCTGTTTTTT
TRBV24-1,-,TRBJ2-5,-,CATSEPGETQYF,TGTGCCACCAGTGAACCCGGTGAGACCCAGTACTTC
TRBV7-2,-,TRBJ2-7,few,CASSLAGHTYEQYF,TGTGCCAGCAGCTTAGCGGGACACACCTACGAGCAGTACTTC
TRBV4-1,-,TRBJ1-5,-,CASSQGQRMNQPQHF,TGCGCCAGCAGCCAAGGTCAGAGAATGAATCAGCCCCAGCATTTT
TRBV6-1,-,TRBJ1-3,-,CASGQSNSGNTIYF,TGTGCCAGCGGACAATCGAACTCTGGAAACACCATATATTTT
TRBV2,-,TRBJ1-1,medium-sized,CASSEWVENTEAFF,TGTGCCAGCAGTGAATGGGTAGAGAACACTGAAGCTTTCTTT
TRBV2,TRBD1,TRBJ1-5,-,CASSGQGSTQPQHF,TGTGCCAGCAGTGGACAGGGCTCAACTCAGCCCCAGCATTTT
TRBV20-1,-,TRBJ1-2,few,CSARRGANYGYTF,TGCAGTGCTAGAAGGGGGGCTAACTATGGCTACACCTTC
TRBV20-1,-,TRBJ1-2,-,CGAQRQDYGYTF,TGCGGTGCACAGCGGCAGGATTATGGCTACACCTTC
TRBV28,TRBD2,TRBJ2-1,-,CASSYPSTSGSFNEQFF,TGTGCCAGCAGTTATCCATCGACTAGCGGGAGTTTCAATGAGCAGTTCTTC
TRBV24-1,-,TRBJ1-2,few,CATSDSTEYGYTF,TGTGCCACCAGTGATAGCACAGAATATGGCTACACCTTC
TRBV6-1,-,TRBJ1-6,-,CASILTVRDSPLHF,TGTGCCAGTATTTTGACCGTAAGGGATTCACCCCTCCACTTT
TRBV28,-,TRBJ1-3,-,CASLNSGNTIYF,TGTGCCAGCCTGAACTCTGGAAACACCATATATTTT
TRBV28,-,TRBJ1-2,-,CASSPQQHYGYTF,TGTGCCAGCAGTCCCCAGCAGCACTATGGCTACACCTTC
TRBV5-6,-,TRBJ2-1,-,CASSLGWTQDNEQFF,TGTGCCAGCAGCTTGGGATGGACACAGGATAATGAGCAGTTCTTC